The sequence of this TCR beta chain was determined in a study of lymphopenia after photon versus proton radiotherapy. Assay: immunoSEQ multiplex PCR; the TCRdb copy retains only in-frame clones and omits some. The sample carries some 70,000 clones, approximately 87% recorded once. This clonotype was obtained from an elderly man with esophageal cancer. The sample was peripheral blood, taken from a patient treated with proton-based radiotherapy.

The CDR3, as DNA: TGTGCCTGGAGTAGGCTTGAAAAACTGTTTTTT. It yields the protein CAWSRLEKLFF. The chain joins TRBV30 to TRBJ1-4, with D unresolved. The CDR3 totals 11 residues. Germline loops: CDR1 GTSNPN, CDR2 SVGIG (reference sequence). Deletions cut 2 bases from V and 7 bases from J, with 5 bases between.